Shown below are 5 T cell receptor beta chains from a single sample sequenced in a study of blood T cell repertoires in COVID-19. Repertoires were generated with immunoSEQ multiplex PCR, while TCRdb's copy carries only in-frame clones and drops some. The profile shows around 40,000 clones, 65% to 85% of them singletons. What was sequenced was peripheral blood. The receptor source for this set is an elderly woman with acute or convalescent COVID-19.

The rearrangement joins TRBV19 to TRBJ2-1; TRBD2 matches at 7 bases. The CDR3 has 18 residues. V was clipped by 5 bases and J by 0 bases; unmatched bases: 13. The V gene's germline CDR1 is LNHDA and CDR2 SQIVND (reference sequence). In DNA, the CDR3 is TGTGCCAGTAGTGGGTCGGGGCTAGCGGTAAGCTCCTACAATGAGCAGTTCTTC. Translation: CASSGSGLAVSSYNEQFF.

This clone occurred once. CDR3 nucleotide sequence: TGTGCCAGCAGCATACTTCGGACAGCCGGGACCTACGAGCAGTACTTC. Protein sequence: CASSILRTAGTYEQYF. The chain joins TRBV11-2 to TRBJ2-7; TRBD1 might be the D (6 bases). Germline-derived CDR1 and CDR2 are SGHAT and FQNNGV. The CDR3 extends over 16 amino acids. Trimming pared 5 bases from V and 2 bases from J, leaving 19 bases between.

This sequence joins TRBV11-2 and TRBJ1-3, with D perhaps TRBD1 (6 bases). Germline V gives CDR1 SGHAT, CDR2 FQNNGV. V was pared by 5 bases and J by 0 bases, with 14 bases between. The CDR3 is 16 amino acids. CDR3 region: CASSPGQPYSGNTIYF. Here the CDR3 DNA reads TGTGCCAGCAGCCCCGGACAGCCATACTCTGGAAACACCATATATTTT.

CDR3: CASSLTYRGLMNTEAFF. The DNA for the CDR3 is TGTGCCAGCAGTCTAACTTACAGGGGGCTAATGAACACTGAAGCTTTCTTT. This rearrangement joins TRBV6-2 or TRBV6-3 to TRBJ1-1; 9 bases agree with TRBD1. The CDR3 is made up of 17 amino acids. V lost 5 bases to trimming and J lost 0 bases; unmatched junction nucleotides: 10. Germline CDR1 MNHEY, CDR2 SVGEGT.

The rearrangement links TRBV6-5 to TRBJ1-2; no clear D. The CDR3 has 16 amino acids. Germline CDR1 reads MNHEY; CDR2 reads SVGAGI. With 2 bases removed from V and 6 bases from J, the gap between germline ends came to 19 bases. The DNA for the CDR3 is TGTGCCAGCAGTTACATCGGAACGGACTTGAACCATGGCTACACCTTC. Protein product: CASSYIGTDLNHGYTF.